Shown below are 32 T cell receptor beta chains from a single sample sequenced in a study of cytomegalovirus exposure and HLA in healthy donors (dated by TCRdb to between 2016 and 2019). Receptors were amplified or captured by the immunoSEQ multiplex PCR assay. For the multiplex PCR, a mixture combining 60 forward primers for TCR Vbeta segments and 13 reverse primers for TCR Jbeta segments was used. As stored in TCRdb, this immuneACCESS dataset retains in-frame rearrangements with V and J assigned. A fraction of the clones does not appear; measured against another copy, unresolved V genes explain less than half of the discrepancy, and the remainder lacks a known reason. This sample comprises 110,000 or so clones, 70% to 80% of them detected only once. The ten largest clones add up to roughly 12% of the sample. Sequencing was done on a sample of PBMCs. These receptors were obtained from a woman aged 45-65 years in good health and CMV-seropositive.

The chain uses TRBV5-1 and TRBJ2-5, with D perhaps matching TRBD1 (6 bases). In germline, CDR1 is SGHRS, CDR2 YFSETQ. V lost 4 bases to trimming and J lost 1 base, with 11 bases between them. CDR3 length equals 14 residues. As DNA, the CDR3 is TGCGCCAGCAGCCTGCAGGGGACCCAAGAGACCCAGTACTTC. Protein sequence: CASSLQGTQETQYF.

The V gene is TRBV4-1, the J gene TRBJ2-5; TRBD1 matches at 9 bases. V lost 3 bases, J lost 4 bases, and 0 bases stayed unmatched. The CDR3 has 13 residues. Germline values: CDR1 MGHRA, CDR2 YSYEKL. In DNA form, the CDR3 reads TGCGCCAGCAGCCAGGGACAGGGAGAGACCCAGTACTTC. Translated, it gives CASSQGQGETQYF.

The V gene is TRBV30, the J gene TRBJ1-5, with TRBD1 identical over 7 bases. Looked up from germline, CDR1 is GTSNPN and CDR2 is SVGIG (reference sequence). With V trimmed by 1 base and J by 9 bases, 15 bases remained unmatched. This CDR3 is 16 amino acids long. As DNA, the CDR3 is TGTGCCTGGAGTGCGGTTGGGACAGCCCAGCGAGGGCCCCAGCATTTT. Its protein product is CAWSAVGTAQRGPQHF.

The chain uses TRBV9 and TRBJ2-3; D is perhaps TRBD2 (6 bases). V lost 0 bases and J lost 3, with 14 bases in between. The germline gives CDR1 SGDLS, CDR2 YYNGEE. The CDR3 covers 16 residues. CDR3 in amino acids: CASSVAPGRMTDTQYF. In DNA, the CDR3 is TGTGCCAGCAGCGTAGCCCCCGGGAGAATGACAGATACGCAGTATTTT. The whole variable domain, remainder taken from reference TRBV9 and TRBJ2-3, is DSGVTQTPKHLITATGQRVTLRCSPRSGDLSVYWYQQSLDQGLQFLIQYYNGEERAKGNILERFSAQQFPDLHSELNLSSLELGDSALYFCASSVAPGRMTDTQYFGPGTRLTVL.

CDR3 coding DNA: TGTGCCAGCAGTGGACAGGGAGCTCCAGATACGCAGTATTTT. Encoded protein: CASSGQGAPDTQYF. This chain links TRBV2 with TRBJ2-3; 7 bases align to TRBD1. CDR3 length: 14 residues. After removal of 4 bases from V and 4 bases from J, the junction contained 5 bases not matched to a gene. Looked up from germline, CDR1 is SNHLY and CDR2 is FYNNEI. Based on the CDR3 plus reference TRBV2 and TRBJ2-3, the full variable domain is EPEVTQTPSHQVTQMGQEVILRCVPISNHLYFYWYRQILGQKVEFLVSFYNNEISEKSEIFDDQFSVERPDGSNFTLKIRSTKLEDSAMYFCASSGQGAPDTQYFGPGTRLTVL.

The CDR3 DNA reads as TGTGCCAGCAGCTTAGCGCGCGGACAGCTCTCGGGCTACACCTTC. Its protein product is CASSLARGQLSGYTF. The J gene is TRBJ1-2, the V gene TRBV7-2; possible D gene TRBD1, 6 bases. V lost 0 bases and J 8 bases, leaving 16 bases between the germline ends. CDR3 length: 15 amino acids. Germline CDR1 reads SGHTA; CDR2 reads FQGNSA.

This clone was detected only a few times. The chain is built from TRBV28 and TRBJ1-2, with TRBD1 as a possible D gene (6 bases). The germline V and J ends were trimmed by 3 bases and 1 base, with 12 bases remaining between them. Germline loops: CDR1 MDHEN, CDR2 SYDVKM. This CDR3 comprises 15 residues. The CDR3, as DNA: TGTGCCAGCAGTTTTCAGGGAGGGGGTAACTATGGCTACACCTTC. This codes for CASSFQGGGNYGYTF.

The chain recombines TRBV7-9 with TRBJ1-2, with 9 bases matching TRBD1. Germline CDR1 is SEHNR and CDR2 is FQNEAQ (reference sequence). V trimming: 5 bases; J trimming: 8 bases; junction bases outside the gene matches: 21. This CDR3 has 18 amino acids. This CDR3 is CASSAQTGGASSKDGYTF. The CDR3 DNA reads TGTGCCAGCAGCGCCCAAACAGGGGGCGCGTCCAGTAAGGACGGCTACACCTTC.

The chain carries TRBV30 and TRBJ1-6, with 8 bases aligning to TRBD1. The CDR3 is 17 amino acids. V lost 6 bases, J lost 8 bases, and 18 bases stayed unmatched. Germline CDR1 reads GTSNPN; CDR2 reads SVGIG (reference sequence). The CDR3 sequence: CACTRTGQVGSDSPLHF. DNA for the CDR3: TGTGCCTGTACCCGGACAGGGCAGGTCGGGTCGGATTCACCCCTCCACTTT. The full variable domain, its missing parts supplied by reference TRBV30 and TRBJ1-6, is SQTIHQWPATLVQPVGSPLSLECTVEGTSNPNLYWYRQAAGRGLQLLFYSVGIGQISSEVPQNLSASRPQDRQFILSSKKLLLSDSGFYLCACTRTGQVGSDSPLHFGNGTRLTVT.

This chain uses TRBV5-1 with TRBJ1-1; the match to TRBD1 covers 9 bases. From germline, CDR1 is SGHRS and CDR2 YFSETQ. The CDR3 contains 15 residues. Losses at the gene ends were 3 bases for V and 4 bases for J; bases not matched to a gene: 7. This chain's CDR3 is CASSSSGDRVTEAFF. The CDR3 DNA is TGCGCCAGCAGCTCCTCTGGGGACAGGGTCACTGAAGCTTTCTTT.

This clone has just a few counts. As DNA, the CDR3 is TGTGCCAGCAGTTACACTAGCGGGGGGTTTGGTGAGACCCAGTACTTC. Its protein product is CASSYTSGGFGETQYF. This rearrangement joins TRBV6-5 to TRBJ2-5; TRBD2 matches at 12 bases. There are 16 residues in the CDR3. J gave up 5 bases and V 2 bases, and 6 bases lay outside the gene matches. The V gene's germline CDR1 is MNHEY and CDR2 SVGAGI.

The chain uses TRBV6-5 and TRBJ1-1; 8 bases match TRBD1. Unmatched junction bases numbered 4, after V lost 6 bases and J lost 1 base. The CDR3 sequence is 14 residues long. Germline lookup yields CDR1 MNHEY and CDR2 SVGAGI. The CDR3 sequence is CASSLDRGNTEAFF. CDR3 bases: TGTGCCAGCAGCCTTGACAGGGGGAACACTGAAGCTTTCTTT.

In DNA form, the CDR3 reads TGTGCCTGGAGTCCCGCGCGCAATCAGCCCCAGCATTTT. Translating it yields CAWSPARNQPQHF. The rearrangement joins TRBV30 to TRBJ1-5; D not resolved. Germline V gene sequence: CDR1 GTSNPN, CDR2 SVGIG (reference sequence). The CDR3 is made up of 13 amino acids. Trimming removed 2 bases from V and 2 bases from J, with 7 bases in between.

The J gene is TRBJ1-2, the V gene TRBV7-8; TRBD1 matches 7 bases. CDR1 is SGHVS and CDR2 is FQNEAQ in the germline V gene. CDR3 size: 12 residues. Losses at the gene ends were 3 bases for V and 8 bases for J; bases not matched to a gene: 3. The CDR3: CASSFRDRGYTF. The CDR3 region has the DNA TGTGCCAGCAGCTTCCGGGACAGAGGCTACACCTTC.

This clone was seen once. The rearrangement joins TRBV28 to TRBJ2-7; D perhaps matches TRBD1 (6 bases). The CDR3 is 14 amino acids. V was trimmed by 8 bases and J by 7 bases, leaving 21 bases between them. CDR1 MDHEN and CDR2 SYDVKM come from the germline V gene. CDR3 region: CASLDSGLRGEQYF. The DNA for the CDR3 is TGTGCCAGCCTGGACTCAGGTCTTAGGGGGGAGCAGTACTTC.

This clone was recorded only once. The V call is TRBV29-1, the J call TRBJ2-3, with D maybe TRBD2 (6 bases). Germline V CDR1 and CDR2: SQVTM, ANQGSEA. The CDR3 runs to 13 residues. Deletions cut 0 bases from V and 8 bases from J, with 12 bases between. CDR3 sequence: CSVEDALGGTQYF. DNA of the CDR3: TGCAGCGTTGAAGATGCACTGGGAGGTACGCAGTATTTT.

The V and J genes are TRBV28 and TRBJ2-7; D might be TRBD1 (6 bases). The V and J ends lost 6 bases and 4 bases respectively, with 10 bases between them. Germline assignment: CDR1 MDHEN and CDR2 SYDVKM. This CDR3 spans 12 amino acids. The CDR3 is CASSLTGYEQYF. DNA of the CDR3: TGTGCCAGCAGCCTGACAGGTTACGAGCAGTACTTC.

The rearrangement joins TRBV7-2 to TRBJ2-5; 12 bases agree with TRBD2. Germline lookup yields CDR1 SGHTA and CDR2 FQGNSA. The CDR3 runs to 17 residues. V lost 5 bases, J lost 1 base, and 8 bases stayed unmatched. CDR3 loop: CASSDLGTSGFQETQYF. CDR3 nucleotide sequence: TGTGCCAGCAGCGACCTCGGGACTAGCGGGTTCCAAGAGACCCAGTACTTC.

The rearrangement joins TRBV15 to TRBJ2-6; no definite D call. Trimming removed 0 bases from V and 0 bases from J, with 6 bases in between. The CDR3 spans 16 residues. Germline values: CDR1 LNHNV, CDR2 YYDKDF (reference sequence). The CDR3 sequence: CATSREQVSGANVLTF. DNA of the CDR3: TGTGCCACCAGCAGAGAGCAGGTCTCTGGGGCCAACGTCCTGACTTTC.

This clone is a singleton in its sample. The chain is built from TRBV6-5 and TRBJ2-2, with D perhaps matching TRBD1 (5 bases). Germline CDR1 reads MNHEY; CDR2 reads SVGAGI. Between the trimmed V and J ends, which lost 8 bases and 5 bases, there was a span of 9 bases. The length of the CDR3 is 12 residues. The CDR3 coding sequence is TGTGCCAGCGGGGCCAAGACCGGGGAGCTGTTTTTT. Translating it yields CASGAKTGELFF.

This rearrangement joins TRBV14 to TRBJ2-2; 8 bases are shared with TRBD2. The CDR3 sequence is 15 residues long. Trimming removed 2 bases from V and 5 bases from J; junction bases left unmatched: 4. From germline, CDR1 is SGHDN and CDR2 FVKESK. In nucleotides, the CDR3 is TGTGCCAGCAGCCAATTAGCGGGATCTACCGGGGAGCTGTTTTTT. Residues: CASSQLAGSTGELFF.

J is TRBJ1-2 and V is TRBV29-1; 9 nucleotides match TRBD1. The CDR3 is 14 residues long. Trimming removed 8 bases from V and 5 bases from J; junction bases left unmatched: 12. Per germline, CDR1 SQVTM and CDR2 ANQGSEA. CDR3 region: CSCKKRTGDYGYTF. In DNA form, the CDR3 reads TGCAGCTGTAAGAAAAGGACAGGGGATTATGGCTACACCTTC.

This clone was counted a few times. The J gene is TRBJ1-1, the V gene TRBV7-2, with TRBD1 as a possible D gene (5 bases). Germline V gene sequence: CDR1 SGHTA, CDR2 FQGNSA. The CDR3 is made up of 17 amino acids. Trimming left V 0 bases short and J 0 bases short, with 14 bases between. CDR3 region: CASSLAPFRVLNTEAFF. CDR3 nucleotide sequence: TGTGCCAGCAGCTTAGCGCCCTTCAGGGTGTTGAACACTGAAGCTTTCTTT.

This rearrangement joins TRBV6-4 to TRBJ1-1; D remains unclear. Trimming pared 6 bases from V and 4 bases from J, leaving 12 bases between. This CDR3 spans 13 amino acids. Germline CDR1 reads MRHNA; CDR2 reads SNTAGT. The DNA of the CDR3 is TGTGCCAGCAGGGCCCCGGGAGGCACTGAAGCTTTCTTT. Its protein product is CASRAPGGTEAFF.

V usage is TRBV5-6 and J usage is TRBJ2-7; 13 bases fit TRBD2. The germline gives CDR1 SGHDT, CDR2 YYEEEE. V lost 4 bases, J lost 2 bases, and 3 bases stayed unmatched. The CDR3 sequence is 15 residues long. CDR3 in amino acids: CASSQLAGGTYEQYF. CDR3 DNA sequence: TGTGCCAGCAGCCAACTAGCGGGGGGGACCTACGAGCAGTACTTC.

This clone has only a few counts. V and J are TRBV7-3 and TRBJ2-7; 7 bases match TRBD1. Germline V gene lookup returns CDR1 SGHTA and CDR2 FQGTGA. After removal of 5 bases from V and 7 bases from J, the junction contained 17 bases not matched to a gene. The length of the CDR3 is 16 residues. CDR3 sequence: CASSASGQAAFWEQYF. In DNA form, the CDR3 reads TGTGCCAGCAGCGCGAGTGGACAGGCGGCCTTTTGGGAGCAGTACTTC.

Concerning this clone: The final CDR3 position lacks the conserved phenylalanine or tryptophan, pointing to a likely read error. The limits of the CDR3 on the DNA are not certain, so only TCRdb's listed CDR3 is given. The V call is TRBV28, the J call TRBJ1-1; the table's D call, TRBD1, has no DNA check behind it. 13 amino acids form the CDR3, both terminal residues included. The germline V gene encodes CDR1 MDHEN and CDR2 SYDVKM. Here the CDR3 reads CASSPQPATGTPL.

The chain employs TRBV6-5 and TRBJ1-1; TRBD1 is a possible D gene (5 bases). Germline lookup yields CDR1 MNHEY and CDR2 SVGAGI. This CDR3 has 15 amino acids. V lost 6 bases to trimming and J lost 4 bases, with 18 bases between them. In DNA, the CDR3 is TGTGCCAGCAGAGCGGGACGCCTAACCGGCACTGAAGCTTTCTTT. Translation: CASRAGRLTGTEAFF.

The V and J genes are TRBV4-1 and TRBJ2-7; D remains ambiguous. The CDR3 length is 13 residues. V was clipped by 1 base and J by 5 bases, with 9 bases between them. The V gene's germline CDR1 is MGHRA and CDR2 YSYEKL. In DNA, the CDR3 is TGCGCCAGCAGCCAAGCTAGGTATGACGAGCAGTACTTC. Encoded protein: CASSQARYDEQYF.

This chain connects TRBV19 to TRBJ1-2; unclear D gene. CDR1 LNHDA and CDR2 SQIVND come from the germline V gene (reference sequence). V lost 4 bases, J lost 2 bases, and 11 bases lay in between. The CDR3 spans 14 residues. The CDR3: CASSTGRINYGYTF. The CDR3 nucleotides are TGTGCCAGTAGTACTGGCAGAATCAACTATGGCTACACCTTC. Looking up the rest from reference TRBV19 and TRBJ1-2 gives the full variable domain: DGGITQSPKYLFRKEGQNVTLSCEQNLNHDAMYWYRQDPGQGLRLIYYSQIVNDFQKGDIAEGYSVSREKKESFPLTVTSAQKNPTAFYLCASSTGRINYGYTFGSGTRLTVV.

V is TRBV2 and J is TRBJ1-1; no reliable D call. This CDR3 region has 14 residues. V lost 0 bases and J 6 bases, leaving 11 bases between the germline ends. The germline gives CDR1 SNHLY, CDR2 FYNNEI. CDR3 amino acids: CASSEAGQRAEAFF. The CDR3 nucleotides read TGTGCCAGCAGTGAAGCCGGTCAGAGGGCTGAAGCTTTCTTT.

The chain employs TRBV5-4 and TRBJ2-5; maybe TRBD2 (6 bases). From germline, CDR1 is SGHNT and CDR2 YYREEE (reference sequence). This CDR3 is 13 amino acids long. V lost 0 bases to trimming and J lost 5 bases, with 8 bases between them. The CDR3 spells CASSLARGETQYF. The DNA for the CDR3 is TGTGCCAGCAGCTTGGCCCGGGGGGAGACCCAGTACTTC.